The entry that follows covers one T cell receptor (beta chain) sequence. Its antigen is not known. This sample stems from a study of cytomegalovirus exposure and HLA in healthy donors. General study findings and limits: Association of 15,000 to 20,000 TCR beta sequences with HLA alleles was found at 0.05 false discovery rate in a later analysis. Common viral pathogens seemed to be connected with several of the most significant clusters, according to a later analysis. Evidence from a later analysis indicated that most CMV-associated TCR beta chains looked HLA-restricted.

It was with 60 Vbeta and 13 Jbeta primers that the PCR ran. In the study's own analysis: Roughly 11 million shared chains were among some 80 million unique TCR beta chains counted in a later analysis. Clones were read by immunoSEQ multiplex PCR, and TCRdb kept only the in-frame ones, dropping some. From that table come the V and J calls and clone size; the DNA was used to work out D and trimming. Of 110,000 to 150,000 clones detected, 75% to 90% appear once; the ten largest clones hold 4.5%. V dropped 5 bases and J dropped 5; count of bases not matched to a gene: 4. The CDR3 has 13 residues. Germline CDR1 reads MNHEY; CDR2 reads SMNVEV (reference sequence).

This TCR was recovered from a man aged 35 to 55 in good health and CMV-seronegative. Sequenced material: PBMCs. The chain employs TRBV27 and TRBJ1-2, with TRBD1 matching over 8 bases. CDR3 nucleotide sequence: TGTGCCAGCAGTCGGGACAGGCTTTATGGCTACACCTTC. Residues: CASSRDRLYGYTF.